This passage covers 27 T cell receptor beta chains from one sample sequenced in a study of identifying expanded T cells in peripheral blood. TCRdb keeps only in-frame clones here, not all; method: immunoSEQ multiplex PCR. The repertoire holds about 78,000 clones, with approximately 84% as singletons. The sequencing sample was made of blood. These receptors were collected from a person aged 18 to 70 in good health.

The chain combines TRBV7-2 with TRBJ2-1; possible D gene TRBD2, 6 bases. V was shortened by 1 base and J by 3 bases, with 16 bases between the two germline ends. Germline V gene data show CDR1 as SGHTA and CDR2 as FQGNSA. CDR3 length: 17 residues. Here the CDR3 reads CASSLGPLAKYYNEQFF. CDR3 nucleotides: TGTGCCAGCAGCTTAGGGCCTCTAGCGAAATACTACAATGAGCAGTTCTTC. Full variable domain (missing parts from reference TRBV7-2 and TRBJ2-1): GAGVSQSPSNKVTEKGKDVELRCDPISGHTALYWYRQSLGQGLEFLIYFQGNSAPDKSGLPSDRFSAERTGGSVSTLTIQRTQQEDSAVYLCASSLGPLAKYYNEQFFGPGTRLTVL.

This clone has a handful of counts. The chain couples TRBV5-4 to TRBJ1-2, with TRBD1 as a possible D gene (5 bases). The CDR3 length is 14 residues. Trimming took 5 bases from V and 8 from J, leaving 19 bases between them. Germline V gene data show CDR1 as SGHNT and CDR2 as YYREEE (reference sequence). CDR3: CASSSGGGANGYTF. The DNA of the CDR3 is TGTGCCAGCAGTTCGGGGGGAGGGGCTAACGGCTACACCTTC.

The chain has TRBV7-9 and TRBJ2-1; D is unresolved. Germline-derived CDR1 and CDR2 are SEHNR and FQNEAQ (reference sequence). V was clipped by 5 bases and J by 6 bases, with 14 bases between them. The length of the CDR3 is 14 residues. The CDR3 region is CASSPTFDINEQFF. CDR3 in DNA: TGTGCCAGCAGCCCGACCTTTGACATCAATGAGCAGTTCTTC.

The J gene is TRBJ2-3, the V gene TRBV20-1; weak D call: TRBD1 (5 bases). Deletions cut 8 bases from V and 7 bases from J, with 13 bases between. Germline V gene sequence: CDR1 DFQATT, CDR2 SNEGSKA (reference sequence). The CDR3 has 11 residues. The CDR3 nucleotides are TGCAGTACAGGACCCCCCCATACGCAGTATTTT. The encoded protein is CSTGPPHTQYF.

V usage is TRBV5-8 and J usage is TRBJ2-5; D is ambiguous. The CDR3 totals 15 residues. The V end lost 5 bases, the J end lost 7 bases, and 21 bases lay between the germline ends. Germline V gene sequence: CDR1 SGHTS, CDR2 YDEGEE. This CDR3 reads CASSQSMKKFGTQYF. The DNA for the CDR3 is TGTGCCAGCAGTCAATCCATGAAAAAATTCGGGACCCAGTACTTC. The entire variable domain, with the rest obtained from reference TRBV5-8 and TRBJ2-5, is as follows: EAGVTQSPTHLIKTRGQQATLRCSPISGHTSVYWYQQALGLGLQFLLWYDEGEERNRGNFPPRFSGRQFPNYSSELNVNALELEDSALYLCASSQSMKKFGTQYFGPGTRLLVL.

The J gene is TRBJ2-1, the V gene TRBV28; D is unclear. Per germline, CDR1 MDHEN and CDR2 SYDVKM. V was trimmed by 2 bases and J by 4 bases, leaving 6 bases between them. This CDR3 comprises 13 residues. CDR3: CASSLITYNEQFF. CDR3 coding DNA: TGTGCCAGCAGTTTAATCACTTACAATGAGCAGTTCTTC.

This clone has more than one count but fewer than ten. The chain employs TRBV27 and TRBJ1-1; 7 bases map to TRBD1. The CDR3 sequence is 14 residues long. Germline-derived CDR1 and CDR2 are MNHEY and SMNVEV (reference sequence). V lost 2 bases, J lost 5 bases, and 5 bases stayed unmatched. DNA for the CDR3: TGTGCCAGCAGTTTAACTGGGACAGCAACTGAAGCTTTCTTT. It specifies CASSLTGTATEAFF.

DNA of the CDR3: TGTGCCAGCAGCGAGGGACAGGGGGCTTGGGCTTTCTTT. It specifies CASSEGQGAWAFF. This rearrangement joins TRBV9 to TRBJ1-1; 12 bases fit TRBD1. The CDR3 runs 13 residues. Germline V gives CDR1 SGDLS, CDR2 YYNGEE. Trimming at V came to 3 bases and at J to 11 bases, leaving 5 bases not matched to a gene.

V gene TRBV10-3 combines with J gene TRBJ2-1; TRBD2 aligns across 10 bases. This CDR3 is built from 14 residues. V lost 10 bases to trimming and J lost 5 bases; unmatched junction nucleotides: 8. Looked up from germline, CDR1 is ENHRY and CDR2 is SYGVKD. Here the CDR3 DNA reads TGTGCCACCGGAGGACTAGCGGAGAACAATGAGCAGTTCTTC. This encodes CATGGLAENNEQFF.

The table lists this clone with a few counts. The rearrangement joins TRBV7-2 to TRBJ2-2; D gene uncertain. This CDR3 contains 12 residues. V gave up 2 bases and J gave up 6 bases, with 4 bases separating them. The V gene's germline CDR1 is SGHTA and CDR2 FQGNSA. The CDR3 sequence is CASSLPAGELFF. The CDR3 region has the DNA TGTGCCAGCAGCTTACCCGCCGGGGAGCTGTTTTTT.

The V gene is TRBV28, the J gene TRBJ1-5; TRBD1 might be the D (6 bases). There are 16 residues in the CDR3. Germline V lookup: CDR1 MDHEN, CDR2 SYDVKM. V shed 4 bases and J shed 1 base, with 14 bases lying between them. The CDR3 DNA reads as TGTGCCAGCAGTTGGGGCGGGACACCAAGCAATCAGCCCCAGCATTTT. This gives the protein CASSWGGTPSNQPQHF.

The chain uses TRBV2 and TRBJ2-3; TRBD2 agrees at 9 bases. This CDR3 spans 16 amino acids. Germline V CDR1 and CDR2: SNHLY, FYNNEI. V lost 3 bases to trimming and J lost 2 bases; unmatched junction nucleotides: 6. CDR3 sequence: CASSDSLAGYTDTQYF. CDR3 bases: TGTGCCAGCAGTGATTCACTAGCGGGCTACACAGATACGCAGTATTTT.

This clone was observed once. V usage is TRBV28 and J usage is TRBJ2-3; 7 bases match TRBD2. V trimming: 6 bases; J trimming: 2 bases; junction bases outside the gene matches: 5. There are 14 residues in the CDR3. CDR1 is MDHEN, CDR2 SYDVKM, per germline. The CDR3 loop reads CASSRQRDTDTQYF. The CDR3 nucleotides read TGTGCCAGCAGCCGACAGCGGGACACAGATACGCAGTATTTT.

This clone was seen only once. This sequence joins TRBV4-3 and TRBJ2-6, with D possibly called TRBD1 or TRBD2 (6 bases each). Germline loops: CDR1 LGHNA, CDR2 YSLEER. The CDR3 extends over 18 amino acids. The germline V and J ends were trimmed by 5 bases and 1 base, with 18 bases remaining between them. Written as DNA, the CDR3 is TGCGCCAGCAGCATCGTGGGGGGCCCTGGGTCTGGGGCCAACGTCCTGACTTTC. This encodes CASSIVGGPGSGANVLTF.

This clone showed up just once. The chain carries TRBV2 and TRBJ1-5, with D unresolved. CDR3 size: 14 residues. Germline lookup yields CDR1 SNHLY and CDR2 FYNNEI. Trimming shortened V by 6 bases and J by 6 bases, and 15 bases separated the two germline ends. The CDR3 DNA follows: TGTGCCAGCAGCCAGACGGAGACTCCTCAGCCCCAGCATTTT. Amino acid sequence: CASSQTETPQPQHF.

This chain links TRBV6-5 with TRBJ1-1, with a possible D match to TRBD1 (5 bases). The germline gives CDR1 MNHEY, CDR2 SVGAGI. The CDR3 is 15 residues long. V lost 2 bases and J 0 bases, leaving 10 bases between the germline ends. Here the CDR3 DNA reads TGTGCCAGCAGTTACGGGGCGCGGATGAACACTGAAGCTTTCTTT. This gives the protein CASSYGARMNTEAFF.

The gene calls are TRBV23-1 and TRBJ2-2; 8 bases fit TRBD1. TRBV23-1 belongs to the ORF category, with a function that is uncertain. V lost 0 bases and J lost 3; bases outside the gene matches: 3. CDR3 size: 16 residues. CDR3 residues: CASSQSVQGDTGELFF. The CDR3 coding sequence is TGCGCCAGCAGTCAATCAGTACAGGGGGACACCGGGGAGCTGTTTTTT.

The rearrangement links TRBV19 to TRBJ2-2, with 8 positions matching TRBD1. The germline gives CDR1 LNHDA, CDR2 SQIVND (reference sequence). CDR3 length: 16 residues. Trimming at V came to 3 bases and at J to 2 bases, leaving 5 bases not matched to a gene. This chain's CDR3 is CASSMGQGANTGELFF. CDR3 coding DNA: TGTGCCAGTAGTATGGGGCAGGGGGCTAACACCGGGGAGCTGTTTTTT.

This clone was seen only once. The CDR3: CASNHPFSGRNTGELFF. The CDR3 DNA is TGTGCCAGCAACCACCCATTTAGCGGGAGGAACACCGGGGAGCTGTTTTTT. The chain has TRBV28 and TRBJ2-2, with 9 nucleotides matching TRBD2. Per the germline V gene, CDR1 is MDHEN and CDR2 is SYDVKM. The length of the CDR3 is 17 residues. V lost 7 bases to trimming and J lost 1 base; unmatched junction nucleotides: 10. The full variable domain, completed using reference TRBV28 and TRBJ2-2, is DVKVTQSSRYLVKRTGEKVFLECVQDMDHENMFWYRQDPGLGLRLIYFSYDVKMKEKGDIPEGYSVSREKKERFSLILESASTNQTSMYLCASNHPFSGRNTGELFFGEGSRLTVL.

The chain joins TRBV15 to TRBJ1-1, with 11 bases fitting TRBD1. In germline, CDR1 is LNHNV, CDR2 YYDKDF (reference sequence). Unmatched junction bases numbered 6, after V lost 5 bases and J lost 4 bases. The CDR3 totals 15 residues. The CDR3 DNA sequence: TGTGCCACCAGCTTACCGGGACAGGGGGTCACTGAAGCTTTCTTT. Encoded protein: CATSLPGQGVTEAFF.

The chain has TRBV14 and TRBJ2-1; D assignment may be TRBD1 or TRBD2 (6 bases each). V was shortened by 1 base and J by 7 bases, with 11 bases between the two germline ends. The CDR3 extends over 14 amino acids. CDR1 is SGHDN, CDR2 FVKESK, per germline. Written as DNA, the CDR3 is TGTGCCAGCAGCCAAGCGGGGGCTCGGAATGAGCAGTTCTTC. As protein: CASSQAGARNEQFF.

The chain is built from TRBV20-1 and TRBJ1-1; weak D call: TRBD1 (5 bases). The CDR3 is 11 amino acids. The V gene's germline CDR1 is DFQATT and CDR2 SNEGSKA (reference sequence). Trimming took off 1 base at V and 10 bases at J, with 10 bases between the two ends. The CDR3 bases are TGCAGTGCTAGAGGGCAGGGCCGAGCTTTCTTT. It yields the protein CSARGQGRAFF.

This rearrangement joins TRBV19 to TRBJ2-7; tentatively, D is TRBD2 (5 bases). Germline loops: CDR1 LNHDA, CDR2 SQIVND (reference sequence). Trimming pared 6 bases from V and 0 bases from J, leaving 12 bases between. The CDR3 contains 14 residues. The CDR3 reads CASRMRGSSYEQYF. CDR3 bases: TGTGCCAGTAGAATGCGTGGGAGCTCCTACGAGCAGTACTTC.

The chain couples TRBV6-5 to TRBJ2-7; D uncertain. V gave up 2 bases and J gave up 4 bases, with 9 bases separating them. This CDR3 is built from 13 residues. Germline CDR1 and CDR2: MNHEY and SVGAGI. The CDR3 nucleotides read TGTGCCAGCAGTTACAATTTACGTTACGAGCAGTACTTC. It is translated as CASSYNLRYEQYF.

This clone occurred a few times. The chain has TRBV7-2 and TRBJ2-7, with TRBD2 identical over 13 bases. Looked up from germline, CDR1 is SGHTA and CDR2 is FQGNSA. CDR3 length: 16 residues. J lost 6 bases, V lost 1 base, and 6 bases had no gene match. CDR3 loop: CASSLGGGTSGIEQYF. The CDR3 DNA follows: TGTGCCAGCAGCTTAGGCGGGGGGACTAGCGGGATCGAGCAGTACTTC. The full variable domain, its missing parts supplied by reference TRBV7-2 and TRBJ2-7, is GAGVSQSPSNKVTEKGKDVELRCDPISGHTALYWYRQSLGQGLEFLIYFQGNSAPDKSGLPSDRFSAERTGGSVSTLTIQRTQQEDSAVYLCASSLGGGTSGIEQYFGPGTRLTVT.

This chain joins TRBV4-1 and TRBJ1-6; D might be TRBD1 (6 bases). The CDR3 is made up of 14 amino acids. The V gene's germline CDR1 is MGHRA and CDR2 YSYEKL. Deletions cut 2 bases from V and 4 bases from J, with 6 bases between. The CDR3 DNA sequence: TGCGCCAGCAGCCAAACAGGGTATAATTCACCCCTCCACTTT. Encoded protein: CASSQTGYNSPLHF.

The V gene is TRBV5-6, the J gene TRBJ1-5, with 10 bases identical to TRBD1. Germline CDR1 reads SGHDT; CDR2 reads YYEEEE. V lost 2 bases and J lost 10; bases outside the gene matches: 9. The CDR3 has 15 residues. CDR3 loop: CASSLVIGTGEPQHF. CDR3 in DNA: TGTGCCAGCAGCTTAGTGATTGGGACAGGGGAACCCCAGCATTTT.